At least ten counts were recorded for the clone carrying this T cell receptor beta chain. The antigen is undetermined. These data come from a study of T-cell reconstitution after alpha-beta-depleted transplantation in children. Study results and limitations: One year after transplant, T-cell counts and diversity came mostly from newly produced T cells. It was reported that alpha-beta T cells came from several hundred expanded graft clones (about two months after transplant).

TCRbeta library construction was performed incorporating unique molecular identifiers. MiXCR, applied by TCRdb to the PCR reads, yields one record per CDR3 protein. The repertoire has 120,000 to 150,000 distinct CDR3 sequences, around 10% of them found once; the top ten carry 15% to 20%. V was pared by 8 bases and J by 7 bases, with 21 bases between. Germline values: CDR1 MNHEY, CDR2 SVGAGI. The CDR3 contains 15 residues. J is TRBJ2-1 and V is TRBV6-5; perhaps D is TRBD1 or TRBD2 (7 bases each). This specimen consisted of PBMCs, mostly from graft donor cells, obtained 180 days after TCRalphabeta/CD19-depleted stem cell transplant. The receptor's source is a female patient aged 2-15 years who had a stem cell transplant for congenital amegakaryocytic thrombocytopenia, so the T cells may come from the graft donor. This chain's CDR3 is CASQMLAQGGNEQFF. Here the CDR3 DNA reads TGTGCCAGCCAAATGCTGGCCCAGGGGGGGAATGAGCAGTTCTTC.